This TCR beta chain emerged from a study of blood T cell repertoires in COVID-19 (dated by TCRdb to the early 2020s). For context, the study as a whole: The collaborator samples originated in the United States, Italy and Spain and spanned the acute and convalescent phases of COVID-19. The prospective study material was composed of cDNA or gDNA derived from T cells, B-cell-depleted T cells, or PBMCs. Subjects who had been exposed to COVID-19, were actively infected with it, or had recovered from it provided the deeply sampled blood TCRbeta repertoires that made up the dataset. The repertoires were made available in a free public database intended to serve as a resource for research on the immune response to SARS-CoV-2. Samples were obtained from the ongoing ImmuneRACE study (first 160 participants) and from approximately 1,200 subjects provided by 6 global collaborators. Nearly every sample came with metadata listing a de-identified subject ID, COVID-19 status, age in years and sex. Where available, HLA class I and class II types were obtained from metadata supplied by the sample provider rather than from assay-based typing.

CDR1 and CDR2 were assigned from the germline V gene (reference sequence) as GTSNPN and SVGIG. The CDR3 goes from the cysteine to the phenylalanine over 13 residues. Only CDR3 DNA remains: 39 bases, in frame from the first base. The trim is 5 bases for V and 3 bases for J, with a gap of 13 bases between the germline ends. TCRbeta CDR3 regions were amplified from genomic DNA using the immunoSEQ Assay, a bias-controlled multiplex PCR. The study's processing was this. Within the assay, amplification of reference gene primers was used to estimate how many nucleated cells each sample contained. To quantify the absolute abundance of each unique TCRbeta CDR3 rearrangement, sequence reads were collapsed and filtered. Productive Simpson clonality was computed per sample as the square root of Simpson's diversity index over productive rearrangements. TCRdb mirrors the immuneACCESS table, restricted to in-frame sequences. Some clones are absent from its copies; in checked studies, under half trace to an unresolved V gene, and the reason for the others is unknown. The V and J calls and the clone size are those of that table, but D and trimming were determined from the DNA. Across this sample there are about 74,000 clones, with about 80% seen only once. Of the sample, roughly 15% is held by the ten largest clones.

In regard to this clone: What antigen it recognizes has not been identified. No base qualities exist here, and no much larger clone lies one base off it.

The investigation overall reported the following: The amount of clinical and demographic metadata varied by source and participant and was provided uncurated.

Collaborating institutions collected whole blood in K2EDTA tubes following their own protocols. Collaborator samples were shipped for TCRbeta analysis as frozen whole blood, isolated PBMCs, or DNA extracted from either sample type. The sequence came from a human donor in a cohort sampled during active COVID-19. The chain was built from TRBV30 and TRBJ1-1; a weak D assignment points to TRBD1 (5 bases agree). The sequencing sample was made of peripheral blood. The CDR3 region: CAWGVWGDTEAFF. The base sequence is TGTGCCTGGGGAGTCTGGGGGGACACTGAAGCTTTCTTT.